This T cell receptor beta chain is from a study of CD8+ T cells in alopecia areata. This clone has just a few counts. The antigen is unknown. Sequencing templates came from extracted RNA that was reverse transcribed into cDNA. Here immunoSEQ multiplex PCR was the method, and the copy in TCRdb shows in-frame clones only, minus some. The sample contains approximately 43,000 clones, under 70% of which appear only once. Treatment of the sample: oral pan-JAK inhibitor, 5-10 mg twice daily. Collection of lesional scalp punch biopsies and peripheral blood was performed in alopecia areata patients. The V and J ends lost 6 bases and 4 bases respectively, with 10 bases between them. CDR3 size: 12 residues. The V gene's germline CDR1 is SQVTM and CDR2 ANQGSEA. The study, taken as a whole, reports: Links between baseline CD8+ expansion and response need larger treated cohorts. For lesional scalp, especially alopecia totalis/universalis, clonality was higher than in normal scalp.

The receptor's source is a human donor with alopecia areata. The sample consisted of CD8+ T cells sorted from blood, taken at week 4, from a patient treated with tofacitinib. The V gene is TRBV29-1, the J gene TRBJ1-5, with TRBD1 as a possible D gene (5 bases). CDR3 nucleotide sequence: TGCAGCGTATCCGGGACGAATCAGCCCCAGCATTTT. Amino acids: CSVSGTNQPQHF.